Following are 30 T cell receptor beta chains from one sample sequenced in a study of siplizumab effects on memory and regulatory T cells (dated by TCRdb to between 2018 and 2020). Library prep was done by the immunoSEQ multiplex PCR assay. TCRdb carries this immuneACCESS record with in-frame sequences only. Its versions omit some clonotypes, under half of them owing to an unresolved V gene in the studies checked, with the rest unexplained. In this sample the table shows some 62,000 clones, 79% of which occur a single time. Of the sample, about 0.42% is held by the ten largest clones. Sequencing was done on a sample of memory CD4+ T cells sorted from blood. The cell subset or site label on this specimen signifies: unstimulated CD4+ memory T cells. The receptors derive from a human donor in good health.

This clone was seen more than once but under ten times. The V call is TRBV18, the J call TRBJ2-5; 14 bases align to TRBD2. Per germline, CDR1 KGHSH and CDR2 LQKENI. The CDR3 totals 18 residues. V lost 6 bases and J lost 1; bases outside the gene matches: 10. CDR3 sequence: CASSRVGTSGGSQETQYF. DNA of the CDR3: TGTGCCAGCTCCCGCGTAGGGACTAGCGGGGGATCCCAAGAGACCCAGTACTTC.

The chain has TRBV7-9 and TRBJ2-7; 7 nucleotides agree with TRBD1. The junction had 13 bases not matched to a gene; V was cut back by 5 bases and J by 0 bases. Germline loops: CDR1 SEHNR, CDR2 FQNEAQ (reference sequence). The CDR3 covers 17 residues. Here the CDR3 reads CASSPLRQGPVSYEQYF. In DNA form, the CDR3 reads TGTGCCAGCAGCCCACTAAGACAGGGACCGGTCTCCTACGAGCAGTACTTC.

This clone occurred a few times. The V gene is TRBV5-4, the J gene TRBJ2-3; D call uncertain. V lost 0 bases, J lost 2 bases, and 13 bases lay in between. Germline loops: CDR1 SGHNT, CDR2 YYREEE (reference sequence). CDR3 length: 16 residues. The CDR3 region has the DNA TGTGCCAGCAGCTTGGTAACAAATCCTGACACAGATACGCAGTATTTT. Amino acids: CASSLVTNPDTDTQYF.

The chain uses TRBV25-1 and TRBJ1-3, with D unclear. The germline V and J ends were trimmed by 8 bases and 6 bases, with 11 bases remaining between them. The CDR3 extends over 12 amino acids. Germline V gene data show CDR1 as MGHDK and CDR2 as SYGVNS. The CDR3 DNA reads as TGTGCCAGCGGCGGGCGGTCAAACACCATATATTTT. Its protein product is CASGGRSNTIYF.

CDR3 nucleotide sequence: TGTGCCACCAGGGAAAGAGGAAACACCATATATTTT. It yields the protein CATRERGNTIYF. This sequence joins TRBV15 and TRBJ1-3; no firm D call. There are 12 residues in the CDR3. V dropped 6 bases and J dropped 4 bases, with 7 bases sitting between them. From germline, CDR1 is LNHNV and CDR2 YYDKDF (reference sequence). The complete variable domain, with remaining parts taken from reference TRBV15 and TRBJ1-3, reads DAMVIQNPRYQVTQFGKPVTLSCSQTLNHNVMYWYQQKSSQAPKLLFHYYDKDFNNEADTPDNFQSRRPNTSFCFLDIRSPGLGDTAMYLCATRERGNTIYFGEGSWLTVV.

This clone was found once. The genes are TRBV14 and TRBJ1-3, with D uncertain. The better agreement between TRBJ2-2 and the DNA end casts doubt on the J call. This CDR3 region has 13 residues. CDR1 SGHDN and CDR2 FVKESK come from the germline V gene. CDR3 protein: CASREVATGELFF. The DNA of the CDR3 is TGTGCCAGCAGGGAAGTGGCCACCGGGGAGCTGTTTTTT.

The rearrangement joins TRBV9 to TRBJ2-4; TRBD2 matches 11 bases. V trimming: 4 bases; J trimming: 2 bases; junction bases outside the gene matches: 2. The CDR3 extends over 15 amino acids. Germline V gene sequence: CDR1 SGDLS, CDR2 YYNGEE. This CDR3 is CASSLAGGTKNIQYF. The CDR3 DNA follows: TGTGCCAGCAGCTTAGCGGGGGGGACCAAAAACATTCAGTACTTC.

The chain carries TRBV7-3 and TRBJ2-2; TRBD1 agrees at 8 bases. Trimming took 5 bases from V and 2 from J; bases not matched to a gene: 4. The germline V gene has CDR1 SGHTA and CDR2 FQGTGA. This CDR3 spans 15 amino acids. CDR3 residues: CASSQDRANTGELFF. The CDR3 nucleotides are TGTGCCAGCAGCCAGGACAGGGCCAACACCGGGGAGCTGTTTTTT.

The CDR3 nucleotides read TGCGCCAGCAGCCCGCGGGCAGGGGGCATGAACACTGAAGCTTTCTTT. Translated: CASSPRAGGMNTEAFF. The chain carries TRBV5-1 and TRBJ1-1; 8 bases map to TRBD1. The germline V gene encodes CDR1 SGHRS and CDR2 YFSETQ. This CDR3 is built from 16 residues. The V segment lost 4 bases and the J segment 0 bases; nucleotides outside the gene matches: 8.

V usage is TRBV5-1 and J usage is TRBJ1-2; the match to TRBD1 covers 7 bases. V gave up 0 bases and J gave up 7 bases; unmatched junction bases: 12. Germline values: CDR1 SGHRS, CDR2 YFSETQ. This CDR3 region has 16 residues. The CDR3 is CASSLEEGAPLSGYTF. CDR3 coding DNA: TGCGCCAGCAGCTTGGAGGAGGGGGCGCCGCTTTCTGGCTACACCTTC. Using reference TRBV5-1 and TRBJ1-2 for the parts outside the CDR3, the full variable domain is KAGVTQTPRYLIKTRGQQVTLSCSPISGHRSVSWYQQTPGQGLQFLFEYFSETQRNKGNFPGRFSGRQFSNSRSEMNVSTLELGDSALYLCASSLEEGAPLSGYTFGSGTRLTVV.

The chain has TRBV9 and TRBJ2-1, with D unclear. The germline V gene encodes CDR1 SGDLS and CDR2 YYNGEE. V gave up 2 bases and J gave up 9 bases, with 12 bases separating them. This CDR3 has 13 amino acids. The CDR3 here is CASSVGRSSEQFF. The CDR3 DNA is TGTGCCAGCAGCGTGGGCAGGTCGAGTGAGCAGTTCTTC.

The J gene is TRBJ2-1, the V gene TRBV5-4; 10 nucleotides match TRBD1. The CDR3 sequence is 16 residues long. Germline CDR1 and CDR2: SGHNT and YYREEE (reference sequence). The J segment lost 2 bases and the V segment lost 6 bases, leaving 8 bases of the junction unmatched. The CDR3 spells CASTSGQGRTYNEQFF. The CDR3 DNA reads as TGTGCCAGCACATCGGGACAGGGGAGAACCTACAATGAGCAGTTCTTC.

This clone has a single count. The chain carries TRBV28 and TRBJ2-2, with D perhaps given as TRBD1 or TRBD2 (5 bases each). Germline V CDR1 and CDR2: MDHEN, SYDVKM. CDR3 length: 14 residues. V lost 7 bases and J 5 bases, leaving 14 bases between the germline ends. The CDR3 loop is CASTPGRGTGELFF. The CDR3, as DNA: TGTGCCAGCACTCCGGGACGCGGGACCGGGGAGCTGTTTTTT.

The V gene is TRBV7-6, the J gene TRBJ1-4; 9 bases agree with TRBD1. The CDR3 consists of 20 residues. V trimming: 5 bases; J trimming: 0 bases; junction bases outside the gene matches: 16. The germline gives CDR1 SGHVS, CDR2 FNYEAQ. CDR3: CASSHVPPGQGIATNEKLFF. As DNA, the CDR3 is TGTGCCAGCAGCCACGTTCCACCGGGACAGGGAATAGCAACTAATGAAAAACTGTTTTTT.

The V call is TRBV27, the J call TRBJ1-1; D perhaps matches TRBD1 (6 bases). CDR3 length: 16 amino acids. The germline gives CDR1 MNHEY, CDR2 SMNVEV (reference sequence). V lost 8 bases, J lost 0 bases, and 19 bases lay in between. The CDR3 sequence: CASCLARGNMNTEAFF. CDR3 sequence (DNA): TGTGCCAGCTGCCTGGCCAGGGGTAATATGAACACTGAAGCTTTCTTT.

The chain is built from TRBV2 and TRBJ2-1, with 14 bases fitting TRBD2. The J segment lost 10 bases and the V segment lost 8 bases, leaving 4 bases of the junction unmatched. There are 13 residues in the CDR3. Germline CDR1 is SNHLY and CDR2 is FYNNEI. CDR3 sequence (DNA): TGTGCCAGCTCCGGGACTAGCGGGGGAGAGCAGTTCTTC. This gives the protein CASSGTSGGEQFF. Drawing the rest from reference TRBV2 and TRBJ2-1, the complete variable domain is EPEVTQTPSHQVTQMGQEVILRCVPISNHLYFYWYRQILGQKVEFLVSFYNNEISEKSEIFDDQFSVERPDGSNFTLKIRSTKLEDSAMYFCASSGTSGGEQFFGPGTRLTVL.

This chain links TRBV28 with TRBJ2-1, with D uncertain. The germline V gene has CDR1 MDHEN and CDR2 SYDVKM. V dropped 7 bases and J dropped 0 bases, with 7 bases sitting between them. The CDR3 is 13 residues long. The CDR3 loop reads CASIPSSYNEQFF. CDR3 nucleotide sequence: TGTGCCAGCATCCCTAGCTCCTACAATGAGCAGTTCTTC.

V usage is TRBV7-2 and J usage is TRBJ1-6; tentative D call: TRBD1 (6 bases). Germline loops: CDR1 SGHTA, CDR2 FQGNSA. The CDR3 runs 15 residues. With 5 bases removed from V and 10 bases from J, the gap between germline ends came to 18 bases. CDR3 sequence reads: CASSLLGGSESPLHF. As DNA, the CDR3 is TGTGCCAGCAGCCTTTTAGGGGGGTCGGAATCACCCCTCCACTTT.

The rearrangement joins TRBV12-5 to TRBJ1-1; perhaps TRBD1 as D (5 bases). The CDR3 sequence is 14 residues long. The germline CDR1 and CDR2 sequences are LGHNT and FRNRAP. V dropped 5 bases and J dropped 4 bases, with 14 bases sitting between them. CDR3 nucleotides: TGTGCTAGTGGTCCCCGGGGGAGGGGCACTGAAGCTTTCTTT. Protein sequence: CASGPRGRGTEAFF.

V is TRBV9 and J is TRBJ1-3, with D hard to call. Germline V gene sequence: CDR1 SGDLS, CDR2 YYNGEE. Trimming left V 2 bases short and J 1 base short, with 7 bases between. This CDR3 comprises 14 residues. CDR3 sequence reads: CASSVSKSGNTIYF. The CDR3 nucleotides are TGTGCCAGCAGCGTTTCAAAGTCTGGAAACACCATATATTTT. The variable domain in full, with the rest retrieved from reference TRBV9 and TRBJ1-3, is DSGVTQTPKHLITATGQRVTLRCSPRSGDLSVYWYQQSLDQGLQFLIQYYNGEERAKGNILERFSAQQFPDLHSELNLSSLELGDSALYFCASSVSKSGNTIYFGEGSWLTVV.

The chain has TRBV21-1 and TRBJ2-5; TRBD1 is the table's D call, not checked against the DNA. TRBV21-1 is a pseudogene locus. The CDR3 runs to 16 residues. The CDR3 spells CASSTGTGPNEETQYF. CDR3 DNA sequence: TGTGCCAGCAGCACCGGGACAGGGCCTAACGAAGAGACCCAGTACTTC.

The chain links TRBV6-5 to TRBJ1-6; a possible D gene is TRBD1 (6 bases). V was clipped by 5 bases and J by 9 bases, with 11 bases between them. The CDR3 runs 13 residues. Looked up from germline, CDR1 is MNHEY and CDR2 is SVGAGI. This CDR3 is CASSGQSLSPLHF. The CDR3 nucleotides are TGTGCCAGCAGTGGACAGAGCCTTTCACCCCTCCACTTT.

This rearrangement joins TRBV7-3 to TRBJ1-2; 10 bases line up with TRBD1. The CDR3 spans 15 residues. Germline assignment: CDR1 SGHTA and CDR2 FQGTGA. V shed 4 bases and J 6 bases; nucleotides not matched to a gene: 8. CDR3 region: CASSSRQGARDGYTF. In DNA form, the CDR3 reads TGTGCCAGCAGCTCAAGACAGGGGGCGCGTGATGGCTACACCTTC.

V gene TRBV7-2 combines with J gene TRBJ2-1; 7 nucleotides match TRBD2. This CDR3 region has 15 residues. Losses at the gene ends were 6 bases for V and 3 bases for J; bases not matched to a gene: 8. In germline, CDR1 is SGHTA, CDR2 FQGNSA. The chain's CDR3 is CASRGSGDFYNEQFF. The CDR3 nucleotides are TGTGCCAGCAGGGGGAGCGGGGATTTCTACAATGAGCAGTTCTTC.

This clone was counted between two and nine times. The chain is built from TRBV19 and TRBJ2-3, with 11 positions matching TRBD2. The length of the CDR3 is 14 residues. Trimming removed 4 bases from V and 5 bases from J; junction bases left unmatched: 2. Germline loops: CDR1 LNHDA, CDR2 SQIVND (reference sequence). The chain's CDR3 is CASSTSGGRDTQYF. CDR3 coding DNA: TGTGCCAGTAGTACTAGCGGGGGGAGAGATACGCAGTATTTT.

This chain joins TRBV5-4 and TRBJ1-1; TRBD1 might be the D (6 bases). V shed 2 bases and J shed 0 bases, with 11 bases lying between them. CDR1 and CDR2 (germline): SGHNT, YYREEE (reference sequence). The CDR3 has 15 residues. The CDR3 sequence: CASSLIQGMNTEAFF. The CDR3 DNA is TGTGCCAGCAGCTTAATACAGGGAATGAACACTGAAGCTTTCTTT.

Note on this clone: This CDR3 is also generated by other DNA sequences in the sample. The V and J genes are TRBV27 and TRBJ2-3; D remains ambiguous. V shed 2 bases and J shed 0 bases, with 9 bases lying between them. This CDR3 region has 15 residues. CDR1 is MNHEY, CDR2 SMNVEV, per germline (reference sequence). CDR3 in amino acids: CASSLGVGSTDTQYF. CDR3 DNA: TGTGCCAGCAGTTTAGGGGTCGGTAGCACAGATACGCAGTATTTT.

This clone was detected once. The rearrangement joins TRBV6-1 to TRBJ1-2; D might be TRBD1 (5 bases). Germline CDR1 reads MNHNS; CDR2 reads SASEGT. The CDR3 is made up of 14 amino acids. The V gene lost 6 bases and the J gene lost 5 bases, with 16 bases spanning the gap. The CDR3 region has the DNA TGTGCCAGCAGAAGGGGAGGGACCCTTTATGGCTACACCTTC. It is translated as CASRRGGTLYGYTF.

The chain carries TRBV7-3 and TRBJ2-1; 9 nucleotides agree with TRBD2. CDR1 SGHTA and CDR2 FQGTGA come from the germline V gene. The junction had 14 bases not matched to a gene; V was cut back by 2 bases and J by 3 bases. The CDR3 is made up of 19 amino acids. The CDR3 here is CASSLFSAGGLNDYNEQFF. CDR3 nucleotide sequence: TGTGCCAGCAGCTTATTCTCAGCGGGGGGACTTAACGACTACAATGAGCAGTTCTTC.

This clone was seen only once. The chain joins TRBV14 to TRBJ2-3; D gene uncertain. The ends were cut back, 0 bases at V and 4 bases at J, with 8 bases in the middle. The CDR3 contains 14 residues. Germline values: CDR1 SGHDN, CDR2 FVKESK. The CDR3 protein is CASSQDNPPDTQYF. CDR3 bases: TGTGCCAGCAGCCAAGATAACCCCCCAGATACGCAGTATTTT.